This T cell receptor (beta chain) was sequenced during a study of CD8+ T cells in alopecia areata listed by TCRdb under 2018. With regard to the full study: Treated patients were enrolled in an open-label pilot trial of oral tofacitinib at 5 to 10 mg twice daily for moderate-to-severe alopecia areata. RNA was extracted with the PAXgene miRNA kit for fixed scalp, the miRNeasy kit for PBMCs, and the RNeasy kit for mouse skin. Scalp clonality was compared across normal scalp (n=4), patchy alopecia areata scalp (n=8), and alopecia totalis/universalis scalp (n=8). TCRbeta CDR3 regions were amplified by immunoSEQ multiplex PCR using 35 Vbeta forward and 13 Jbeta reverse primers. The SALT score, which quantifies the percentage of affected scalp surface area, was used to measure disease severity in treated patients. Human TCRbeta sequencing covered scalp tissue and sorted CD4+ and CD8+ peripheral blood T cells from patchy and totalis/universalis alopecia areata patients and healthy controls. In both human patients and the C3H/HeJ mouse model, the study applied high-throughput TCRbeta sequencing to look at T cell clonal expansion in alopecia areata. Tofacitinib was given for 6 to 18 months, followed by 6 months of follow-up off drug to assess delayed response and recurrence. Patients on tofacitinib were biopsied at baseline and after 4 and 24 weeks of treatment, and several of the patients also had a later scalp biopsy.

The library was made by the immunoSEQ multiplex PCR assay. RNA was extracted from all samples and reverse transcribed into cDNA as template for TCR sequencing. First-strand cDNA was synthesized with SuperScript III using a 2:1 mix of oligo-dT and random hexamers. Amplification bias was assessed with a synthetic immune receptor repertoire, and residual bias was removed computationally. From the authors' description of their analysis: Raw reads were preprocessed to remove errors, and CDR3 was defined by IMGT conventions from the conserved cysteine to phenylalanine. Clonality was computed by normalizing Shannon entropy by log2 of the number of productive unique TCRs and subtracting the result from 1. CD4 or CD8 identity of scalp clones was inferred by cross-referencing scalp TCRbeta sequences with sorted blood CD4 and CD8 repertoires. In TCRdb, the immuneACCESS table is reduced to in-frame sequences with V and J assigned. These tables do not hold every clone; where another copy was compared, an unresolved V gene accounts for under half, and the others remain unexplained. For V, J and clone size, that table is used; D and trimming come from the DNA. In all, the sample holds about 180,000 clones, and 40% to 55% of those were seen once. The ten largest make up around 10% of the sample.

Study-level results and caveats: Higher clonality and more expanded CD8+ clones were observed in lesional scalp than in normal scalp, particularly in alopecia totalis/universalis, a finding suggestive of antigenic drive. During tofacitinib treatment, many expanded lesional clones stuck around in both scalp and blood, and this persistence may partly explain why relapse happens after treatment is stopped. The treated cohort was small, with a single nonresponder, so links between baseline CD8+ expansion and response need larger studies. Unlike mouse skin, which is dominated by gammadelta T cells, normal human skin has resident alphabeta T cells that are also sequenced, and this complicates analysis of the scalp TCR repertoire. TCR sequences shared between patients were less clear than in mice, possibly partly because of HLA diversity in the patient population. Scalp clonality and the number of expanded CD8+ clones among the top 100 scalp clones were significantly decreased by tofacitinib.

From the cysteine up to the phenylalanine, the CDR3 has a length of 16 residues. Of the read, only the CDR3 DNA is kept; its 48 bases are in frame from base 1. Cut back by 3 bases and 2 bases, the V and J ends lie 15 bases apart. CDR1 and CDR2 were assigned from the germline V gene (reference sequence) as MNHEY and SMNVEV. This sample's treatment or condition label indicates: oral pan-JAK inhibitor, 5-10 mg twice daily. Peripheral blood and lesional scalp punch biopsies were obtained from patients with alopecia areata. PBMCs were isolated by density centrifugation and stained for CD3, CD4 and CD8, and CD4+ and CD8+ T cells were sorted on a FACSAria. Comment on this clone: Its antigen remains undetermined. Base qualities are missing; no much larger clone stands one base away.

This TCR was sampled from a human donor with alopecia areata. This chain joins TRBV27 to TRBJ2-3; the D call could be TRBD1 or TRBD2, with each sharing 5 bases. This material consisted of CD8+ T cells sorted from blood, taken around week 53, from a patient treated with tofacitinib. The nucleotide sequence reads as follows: TGTGCCAGCAGTTTCCCAGGGAGAGGGGACACAGATACGCAGTATTTT. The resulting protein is CASSFPGRGDTDTQYF.